Listed here are 26 T cell receptor beta chains from one sample, sequenced in a study of blood T cells in healthy people across ages (dated by TCRdb to 2014 to 2015). The library was obtained by 5' RACE. TCRdb shows the sequencer as Illumina HiSeq 2500. A second PCR of roughly 7 to 12 cycles was performed with a sample-barcoded 5' primer and a J-beta primer mix. TCRdb reworked the public reads: Q25 trimming with fastp, MiXCR clone assembly, productive beta chains retained. Rows merge per CDR3 protein into single entries with the most common DNA and genes. This sample lists 1.4 million or so distinct CDR3 sequences; 42% were detected once. 4% of the sample belongs to the ten largest clones. Sample: blood. Every receptor here comes from a woman between 18 and 29 years old in good health.

The V call is TRBV6-1, the J call TRBJ1-2; 9 nucleotides match TRBD1. Germline loops: CDR1 MNHNS, CDR2 SASEGT. CDR3 length equals 14 residues. V shed 6 bases, J shed 4 bases, and the junction held 6 bases outside the gene matches. The CDR3 DNA is TGTGCCAGCAGCAGTCGACAGGGGGGCTATGGCTACACCTTC. It specifies CASSSRQGGYGYTF.

With respect to this clonotype: This may come from a read error, since a much larger clone is one base off. The chain joins TRBV6-5 to TRBJ2-3, with D perhaps matching TRBD1 (5 bases). Germline CDR1 is MNHEY and CDR2 is SVGAGI. The CDR3 length is 12 residues. This CDR3 is CAGSYSRGTQYF. For the CDR3, the DNA is TGTGCCGGCAGTTACTCAAGGGGCACGCAGTATTTT.

In its sample, this clonotype was seen once. The rearrangement links TRBV20-1 to TRBJ2-1; 12 nucleotides match TRBD2. CDR3 length equals 16 residues. Trimming took 0 bases from V and 5 from J; bases not matched to a gene: 5. The germline V gene has CDR1 DFQATT and CDR2 SNEGSKA (reference sequence). The chain's CDR3 is CSARDHWTSGNNEQFF. The CDR3 DNA is TGCAGTGCTAGAGATCATTGGACTAGCGGGAACAATGAGCAGTTCTTC.

This clonotype was detected a few times. The rearrangement links TRBV28 to TRBJ2-4; TRBD1 matches 9 bases. Trimming cost V 7 bases and J 4 bases; bases outside gene matches: 5. CDR1 is MDHEN and CDR2 is SYDVKM in the germline V gene. The CDR3 extends over 14 amino acids. CDR3 DNA sequence: TGTGCCAGCACTGACAGGGGGAGGAAAAACATTCAGTACTTC. Translating gives CASTDRGRKNIQYF.

The J gene is TRBJ2-3, the V gene TRBV20-1; 13 bases fit TRBD2. The CDR3 has 16 amino acids. Germline trimming cut 2 bases from V and 5 bases from J; bases unmatched to any gene: 7. Looked up from germline, CDR1 is DFQATT and CDR2 is SNEGSKA (reference sequence). CDR3 in DNA: TGCAGTGCTAGACTGGGACTAGCGGGAATTCAAGATACGCAGTATTTT. Its protein is CSARLGLAGIQDTQYF.

CDR3 coding DNA: TGTGCCAACAGTTCCTACGCATCTAACTACGAGCAGTACTTC. It codes for CANSSYASNYEQYF. V gene TRBV7-2 combines with J gene TRBJ2-7; D is unclear. The V end lost 10 bases, the J end lost 3 bases, and 19 bases lay between the germline ends. In germline, CDR1 is SGHTA, CDR2 FQGNSA. The CDR3 totals 14 residues. Full variable domain (outside the CDR3, taken from reference TRBV7-2 and TRBJ2-7): GAGVSQSPSNKVTEKGKDVELRCDPISGHTALYWYRQSLGQGLEFLIYFQGNSAPDKSGLPSDRFSAERTGGSVSTLTIQRTQQEDSAVYLCANSSYASNYEQYFGPGTRLTVT.

The chain joins TRBV12-3 or TRBV12-4 to TRBJ2-3; weak D call: TRBD2 (5 bases). Trimming stripped 5 bases from V and 2 bases from J, with 8 bases between. The CDR3 length is 13 residues. In nucleotides, the CDR3 is TGTGCCAGCAGTACGGACTTCACAGATACGCAGTATTTT. Its translation: CASSTDFTDTQYF.

J is TRBJ2-1 and V is TRBV29-1, with D maybe TRBD1 (5 bases). Between the trimmed V and J ends, which lost 2 bases and 7 bases, there was a span of 12 bases. The CDR3 is 13 amino acids. From germline, CDR1 is SQVTM and CDR2 ANQGSEA. CDR3 sequence (DNA): TGCAGCGTTGAACAGGGCCGCTATAATGAGCAGTTCTTC. Its translation: CSVEQGRYNEQFF.

The chain is built from TRBV20-1 and TRBJ2-1; perhaps TRBD2 as D (6 bases). With 6 bases removed from V and 11 bases from J, the gap between germline ends came to 11 bases. The CDR3 covers 10 residues. Germline V gene sequence: CDR1 DFQATT, CDR2 SNEGSKA (reference sequence). The CDR3: CSASDYKQFF. CDR3 DNA sequence: TGCAGTGCCTCGGACTATAAGCAGTTCTTC.

This clonotype was counted ten times or more. CDR3 in DNA: TGTGCCATCAGGACGGGACAGCACAATGAGCAGTACTTC. It is translated as CAIRTGQHNEQYF. V usage is TRBV10-3 and J usage is TRBJ2-5; 7 bases line up with TRBD1. The J segment lost 11 bases and the V segment lost 6 bases, leaving 12 bases of the junction unmatched. This CDR3 contains 13 residues. The germline V gene encodes CDR1 ENHRY and CDR2 SYGVKD.

The count of this clonotype is one. The chain is built from TRBV20-1 and TRBJ2-7; D not resolved. The V end lost 0 bases, the J end lost 0 bases, and 6 bases lay between the germline ends. CDR1 is DFQATT, CDR2 SNEGSKA, per germline (reference sequence). The length of the CDR3 is 13 residues. In DNA, the CDR3 is TGCAGTGCTAGAGATATGGGCTCCTACGAGCAGTACTTC. Translating gives CSARDMGSYEQYF.

The sample holds one count of this clonotype. J is TRBJ1-2 and V is TRBV11-2; D is unclear. Germline V gives CDR1 SGHAT, CDR2 FQNNGV. This CDR3 is 14 amino acids long. V lost 0 bases, J lost 5 bases, and 10 bases lay in between. The CDR3 DNA follows: TGTGCCAGCAGCTTAGATCCCCGGGTTTATGGCTACACCTTC. Its protein is CASSLDPRVYGYTF.

J is TRBJ1-4 and V is TRBV10-3; possibly TRBD1 for D (5 bases). The length of the CDR3 is 17 residues. The V end lost 2 bases, the J end lost 6 bases, and 19 bases lay between the germline ends. Germline-derived CDR1 and CDR2 are ENHRY and SYGVKD. In DNA, the CDR3 is TGTGCCATCAGTGAGGGAAATAGCGGCAGGGAGGATGAAAAACTGTTTTTT. Translated, it gives CAISEGNSGREDEKLFF.

V usage is TRBV15 and J usage is TRBJ1-1; D remains ambiguous. CDR3 length: 15 amino acids. Trimming removed 0 bases from V and 0 bases from J, with 8 bases in between. Germline V gene data show CDR1 as LNHNV and CDR2 as YYDKDF (reference sequence). This CDR3 is CATSRDLSVNTEAFF. CDR3 DNA: TGTGCCACCAGCAGAGATCTCAGTGTGAACACTGAAGCTTTCTTT.

V usage is TRBV28 and J usage is TRBJ2-1, with 13 bases fitting TRBD2. Trimming at V came to 5 bases and at J to 9 bases, leaving 10 bases not matched to a gene. Germline V gives CDR1 MDHEN, CDR2 SYDVKM. The CDR3 has 16 residues. CDR3 in amino acids: CASSPWTSGRRREQFF. CDR3 nucleotide sequence: TGTGCCAGCAGTCCTTGGACTAGCGGGAGACGGCGTGAGCAGTTCTTC.

The rearrangement links TRBV28 to TRBJ2-7; D is unresolved. The germline V gene has CDR1 MDHEN and CDR2 SYDVKM. Trimming left V 5 bases short and J 5 bases short, with 22 bases between. The CDR3 runs 16 residues. The CDR3 DNA sequence: TGTGCCAGCAGTCATGCCCCGGGCCTCAGGACCAACGAGCAGTACTTC. Residues: CASSHAPGLRTNEQYF.

The table lists this clonotype with a few counts. This chain links TRBV24-1 with TRBJ2-5, with a tentative D call TRBD1 (6 bases). V gave up 4 bases and J gave up 11 bases, with 25 bases separating them. The CDR3 sequence is 16 residues long. The germline gives CDR1 KGHDR, CDR2 SFDVKD. The CDR3 coding sequence is TGTGCCACCAGTGACCCAGGGACACACTTCCTCAATGAGCAGTACTTC. This encodes CATSDPGTHFLNEQYF.

With regard to this clonotype: Possible read error: a much larger clone is one base away. The chain is built from TRBV29-1 and TRBJ2-5, with 8 bases fitting TRBD1. The CDR3 length is 13 residues. V lost 6 bases and J lost 11; bases outside the gene matches: 14. CDR1 SQVTM and CDR2 ANQGSEA come from the germline V gene. CDR3: CSVTGTGDNEQYF. Written as DNA, the CDR3 is TGCAGCGTCACCGGGACAGGAGACAATGAGCAGTACTTC. The entire variable domain, with the rest obtained from reference TRBV29-1 and TRBJ2-5, is as follows: SAVISQKPSRDICQRGTSLTIQCQVDSQVTMMFWYRQQPGQSLTLIATANQGSEATYESGFVIDKFPISRPNLTFSTLTVSNMSPEDSSIYLCSVTGTGDNEQYFGPGTRLLVL.

This clonotype was found a few times. The V gene is TRBV20-1, the J gene TRBJ1-2; unclear D gene. Trimming stripped 3 bases from V and 8 bases from J, with 16 bases between. CDR1 DFQATT and CDR2 SNEGSKA come from the germline V gene (reference sequence). The CDR3 has 13 residues. The CDR3 spells CSASGSMFYGYTF. The CDR3 DNA is TGCAGTGCTAGTGGAAGCATGTTCTACGGCTACACCTTC.

The chain links TRBV5-1 to TRBJ2-3; D is undetermined. The germline V and J ends were trimmed by 0 bases and 2 bases, with 13 bases remaining between them. The V gene's germline CDR1 is SGHRS and CDR2 YFSETQ. The CDR3 consists of 16 residues. CDR3 protein: CASSLDGREITDTQYF. The CDR3 DNA follows: TGCGCCAGCAGCTTGGACGGGCGAGAGATCACAGATACGCAGTATTTT.

This chain joins TRBV3-1 and TRBJ2-7; TRBD1 might be the D (5 bases). V dropped 1 base and J dropped 2 bases, with 9 bases sitting between them. Germline values: CDR1 LGHDT, CDR2 YNNKEL (reference sequence). The CDR3 is 14 amino acids. The CDR3 protein is CASSQGQPAYEQYF. DNA for the CDR3: TGTGCCAGCAGCCAAGGACAGCCCGCCTACGAGCAGTACTTC.

This clonotype was observed many times. The rearrangement joins TRBV4-3 to TRBJ2-1; tentative D call: TRBD1 (5 bases). The V end was cut by 1 base, the J end by 7 bases, with 8 bases between. CDR1 is LGHNA, CDR2 YSLEER, per germline. The CDR3 spans 13 residues. The CDR3 is CASSQAAGNEQFF. The DNA for the CDR3 is TGCGCCAGCAGCCAAGCTGCAGGGAATGAGCAGTTCTTC.

This sequence joins TRBV20-1 and TRBJ2-3; 7 nucleotides match TRBD2. The CDR3 extends over 16 amino acids. Unmatched junction bases numbered 15, after V lost 3 bases and J lost 6 bases. The germline V gene has CDR1 DFQATT and CDR2 SNEGSKA (reference sequence). This CDR3 reads CSASPFAAGVVDTQYF. CDR3 coding DNA: TGCAGTGCTAGCCCCTTTGCGGCGGGAGTTGTGGATACGCAGTATTTT.

V usage is TRBV27 and J usage is TRBJ1-1, with 7 nucleotides matching TRBD1. The CDR3 extends over 14 amino acids. Looked up from germline, CDR1 is MNHEY and CDR2 is SMNVEV (reference sequence). Losses at the gene ends were 6 bases for V and 3 bases for J; bases not matched to a gene: 7. CDR3 loop: CASRYTGEYTEAFF. In DNA, the CDR3 is TGTGCCAGCAGATATACAGGGGAGTACACTGAAGCTTTCTTT.

The chain is built from TRBV10-3 and TRBJ2-5, with 7 bases identical to TRBD2. J gave up 11 bases and V 3 bases, and 18 bases lay outside the gene matches. CDR3 size: 16 residues. Germline-derived CDR1 and CDR2 are ENHRY and SYGVKD. CDR3 protein: CAISDGRARPNNEQYF. CDR3 bases: TGTGCCATCAGTGATGGGAGGGCTCGACCAAACAATGAGCAGTACTTC.

The gene calls are TRBV6-1 and TRBJ2-1; 12 positions agree with TRBD2. Germline loops: CDR1 MNHNS, CDR2 SASEGT. J gave up 6 bases and V 3 bases, and 3 bases lay outside the gene matches. The CDR3 runs to 15 residues. The chain's CDR3 is CASSDLAGGRNEQFF. The DNA for the CDR3 is TGTGCCAGCAGTGACCTAGCGGGGGGGCGCAATGAGCAGTTCTTC.